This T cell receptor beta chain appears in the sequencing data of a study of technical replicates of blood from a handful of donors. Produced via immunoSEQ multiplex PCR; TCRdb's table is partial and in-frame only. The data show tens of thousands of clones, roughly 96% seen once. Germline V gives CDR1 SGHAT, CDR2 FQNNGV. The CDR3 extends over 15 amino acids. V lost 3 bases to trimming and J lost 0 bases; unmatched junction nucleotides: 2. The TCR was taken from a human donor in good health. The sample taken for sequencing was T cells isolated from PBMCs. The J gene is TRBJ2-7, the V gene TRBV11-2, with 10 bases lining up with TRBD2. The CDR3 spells CASSFSSGSSYEQYF. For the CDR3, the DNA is TGTGCCAGCAGCTTTTCTAGCGGGAGCTCCTACGAGCAGTACTTC.